The entry below gives a single TCR beta chain sequence along with its context. This clonotype has a count of ten or more. Its antigen target is currently unknown. Base qualities were left out, and no much larger clone turns up one base away. This sample stems from a study (dated by TCRdb to the mid-2010s). Libraries were constructed by RT-PCR. Sequencing was performed on an Illumina MiSeq. TCRdb handled the public reads itself, with Q25 trimming in fastp and clone calling in MiXCR, and kept productive beta chains. CDR3 protein duplicates are merged, each entry listing the most common genes and DNA. This sample gives about 680,000 distinct CDR3 sequences in total; approximately 14% of them show up just once. The ten largest make up roughly 3.9% of the sample. At the junction V is shortened by 6 bases and J by 7 bases, with 22 bases in between. Reading the germline V gene gives CDR1 MNHEY and CDR2 SVGAGI. Including cysteine and phenylalanine, the CDR3 has 16 amino acids. Of the read, only the CDR3 DNA is kept; its 48 bases are in frame from base 1.

The sequence joins TRBV6-5 to TRBJ2-1; 6 matching bases give a weak D call of TRBD2. The origin of this receptor is a female donor in good health, serving as a healthy control. Sequencing was performed on memory CD4+ T cells from blood. The nucleotide sequence reads TGTGCCAGCAGCCTCCTTCGTGGGAGGACTTATAATGAGCAGTTCTTC. Translated, this is CASSLLRGRTYNEQFF.